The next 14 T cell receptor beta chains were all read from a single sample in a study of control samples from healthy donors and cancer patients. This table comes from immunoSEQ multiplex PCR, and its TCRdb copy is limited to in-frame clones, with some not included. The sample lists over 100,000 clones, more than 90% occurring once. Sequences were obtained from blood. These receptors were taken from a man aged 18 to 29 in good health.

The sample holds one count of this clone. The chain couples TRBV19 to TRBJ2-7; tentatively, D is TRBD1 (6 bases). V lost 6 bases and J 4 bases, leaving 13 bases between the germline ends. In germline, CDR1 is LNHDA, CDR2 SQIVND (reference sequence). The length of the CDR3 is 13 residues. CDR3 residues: CASSAGTSYEQYF. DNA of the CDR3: TGTGCCAGTAGCGCCGGGACAAGTTACGAGCAGTACTTC.

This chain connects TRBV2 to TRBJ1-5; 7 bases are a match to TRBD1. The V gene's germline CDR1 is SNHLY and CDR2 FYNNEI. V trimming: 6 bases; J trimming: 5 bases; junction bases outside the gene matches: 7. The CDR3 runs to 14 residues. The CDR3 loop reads CASRLQGRDQPQHF. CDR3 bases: TGTGCCAGCAGATTACAGGGGAGGGATCAGCCCCAGCATTTT.

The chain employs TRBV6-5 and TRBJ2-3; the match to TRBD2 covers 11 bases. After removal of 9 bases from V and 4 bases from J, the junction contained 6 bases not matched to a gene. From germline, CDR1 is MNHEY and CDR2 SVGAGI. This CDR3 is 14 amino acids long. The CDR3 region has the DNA TGTGCCAGTCAATTAGCGGGGGGGGCAGATACGCAGTATTTT. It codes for CASQLAGGADTQYF.

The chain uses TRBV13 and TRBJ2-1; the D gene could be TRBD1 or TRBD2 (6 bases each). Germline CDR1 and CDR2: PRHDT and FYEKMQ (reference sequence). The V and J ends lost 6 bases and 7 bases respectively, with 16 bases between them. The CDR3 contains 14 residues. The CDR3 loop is CASRQGLEKNEQFF. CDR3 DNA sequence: TGTGCCAGCAGACAGGGACTCGAAAAAAATGAGCAGTTCTTC. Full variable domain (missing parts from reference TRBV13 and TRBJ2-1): AAGVIQSPRHLIKEKRETATLKCYPIPRHDTVYWYQQGPGQDPQFLISFYEKMQSDKGSIPDRFSAQQFSDYHSELNMSSLELGDSALYFCASRQGLEKNEQFFGPGTRLTVL.

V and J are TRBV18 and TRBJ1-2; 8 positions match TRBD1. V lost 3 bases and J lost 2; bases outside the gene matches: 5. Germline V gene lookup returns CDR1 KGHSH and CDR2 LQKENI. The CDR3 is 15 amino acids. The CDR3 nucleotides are TGTGCCAGCTCACCCCAACAGGGGGTAAACTATGGCTACACCTTC. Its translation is CASSPQQGVNYGYTF.

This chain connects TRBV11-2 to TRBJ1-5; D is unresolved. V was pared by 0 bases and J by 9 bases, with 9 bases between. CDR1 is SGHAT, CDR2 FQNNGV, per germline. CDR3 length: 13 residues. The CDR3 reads CASSLDRERPQHF. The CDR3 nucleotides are TGTGCCAGCAGCTTAGATAGGGAGAGGCCCCAGCATTTT. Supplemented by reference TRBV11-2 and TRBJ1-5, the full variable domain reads EAGVAQSPRYKIIEKRQSVAFWCNPISGHATLYWYQQILGQGPKLLIQFQNNGVVDDSQLPKDRFSAERLKGVDSTLKIQPAKLEDSAVYLCASSLDRERPQHFGDGTRLSIL.

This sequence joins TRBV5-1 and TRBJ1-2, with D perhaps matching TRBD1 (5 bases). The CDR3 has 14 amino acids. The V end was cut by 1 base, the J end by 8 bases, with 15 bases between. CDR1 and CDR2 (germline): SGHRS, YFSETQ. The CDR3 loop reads CASSLRIGVEGYTF. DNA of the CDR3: TGCGCCAGCAGCTTGCGGATAGGGGTCGAAGGCTACACCTTC. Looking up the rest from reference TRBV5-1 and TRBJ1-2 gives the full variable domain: KAGVTQTPRYLIKTRGQQVTLSCSPISGHRSVSWYQQTPGQGLQFLFEYFSETQRNKGNFPGRFSGRQFSNSRSEMNVSTLELGDSALYLCASSLRIGVEGYTFGSGTRLTVV.

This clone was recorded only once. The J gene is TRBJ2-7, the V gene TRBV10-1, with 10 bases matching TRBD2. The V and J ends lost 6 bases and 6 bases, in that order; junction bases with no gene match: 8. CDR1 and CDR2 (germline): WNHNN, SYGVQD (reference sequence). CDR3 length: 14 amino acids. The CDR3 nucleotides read TGCGCCAGCAGCCCAGAAACTAGCGGGGCCGAGCAGTACTTC. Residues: CASSPETSGAEQYF.

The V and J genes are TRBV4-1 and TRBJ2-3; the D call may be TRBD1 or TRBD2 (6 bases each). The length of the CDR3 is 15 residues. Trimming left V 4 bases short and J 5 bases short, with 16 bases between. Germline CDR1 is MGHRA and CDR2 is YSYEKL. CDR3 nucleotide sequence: TGCGCCAGCAGCCTTAACGTAGGGGGAGGAGATACGCAGTATTTT. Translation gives CASSLNVGGGDTQYF.

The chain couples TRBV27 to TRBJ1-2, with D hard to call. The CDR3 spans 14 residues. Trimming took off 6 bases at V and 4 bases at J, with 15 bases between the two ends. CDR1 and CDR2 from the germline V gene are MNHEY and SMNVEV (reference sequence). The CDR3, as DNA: TGTGCCAGCAGCGGGTCCGGCCTTGCCTATGGCTACACCTTC. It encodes CASSGSGLAYGYTF.

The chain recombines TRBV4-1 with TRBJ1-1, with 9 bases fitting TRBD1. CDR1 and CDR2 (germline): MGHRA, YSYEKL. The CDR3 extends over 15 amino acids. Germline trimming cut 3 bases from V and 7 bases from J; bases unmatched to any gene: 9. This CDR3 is CASSHRRQGVNEAFF. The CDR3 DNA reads TGCGCCAGCAGCCACCGACGACAGGGGGTAAATGAAGCTTTCTTT.

The DNA for the CDR3 is TGTGCCAGCAGGGAGACCTCTAACTATGGCTACACCTTC. Its translation: CASRETSNYGYTF. V usage is TRBV6-5 and J usage is TRBJ1-2; D gene unclear. CDR1 MNHEY and CDR2 SVGAGI come from the germline V gene. CDR3 length: 13 residues. V shed 6 bases and J shed 0 bases, with 8 bases lying between them.

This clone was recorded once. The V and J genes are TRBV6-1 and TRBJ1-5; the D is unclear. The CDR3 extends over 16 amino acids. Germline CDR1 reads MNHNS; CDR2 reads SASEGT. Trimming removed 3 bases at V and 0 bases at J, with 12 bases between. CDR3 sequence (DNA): TGTGCCAGCAGTGACGCGGGTAGTTATAGCAATCAGCCCCAGCATTTT. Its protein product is CASSDAGSYSNQPQHF.

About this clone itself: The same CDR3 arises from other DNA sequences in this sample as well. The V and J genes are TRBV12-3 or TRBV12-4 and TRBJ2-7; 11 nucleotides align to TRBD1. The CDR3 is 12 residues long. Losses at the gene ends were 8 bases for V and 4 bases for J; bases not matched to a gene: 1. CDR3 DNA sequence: TGTGCCAGCCGGGACAGGGGGTACGAGCAGTACTTC. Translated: CASRDRGYEQYF.